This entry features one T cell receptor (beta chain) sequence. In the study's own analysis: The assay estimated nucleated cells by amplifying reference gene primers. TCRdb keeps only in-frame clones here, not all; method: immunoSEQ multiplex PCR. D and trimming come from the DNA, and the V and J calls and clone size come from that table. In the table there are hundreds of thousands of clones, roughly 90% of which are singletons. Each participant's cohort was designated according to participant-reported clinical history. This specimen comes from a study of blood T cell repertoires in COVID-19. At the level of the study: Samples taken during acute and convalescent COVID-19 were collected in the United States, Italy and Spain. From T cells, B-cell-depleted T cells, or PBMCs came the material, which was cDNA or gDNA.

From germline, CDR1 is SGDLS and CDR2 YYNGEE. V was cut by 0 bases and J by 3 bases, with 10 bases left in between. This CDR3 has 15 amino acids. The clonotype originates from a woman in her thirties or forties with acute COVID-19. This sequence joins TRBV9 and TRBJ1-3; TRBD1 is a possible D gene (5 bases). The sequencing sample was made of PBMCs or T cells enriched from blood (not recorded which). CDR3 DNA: TGTGCCAGCAGCGTAGCCAGGGAGGGTGGAAACACCATATATTTT. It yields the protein CASSVAREGGNTIYF.